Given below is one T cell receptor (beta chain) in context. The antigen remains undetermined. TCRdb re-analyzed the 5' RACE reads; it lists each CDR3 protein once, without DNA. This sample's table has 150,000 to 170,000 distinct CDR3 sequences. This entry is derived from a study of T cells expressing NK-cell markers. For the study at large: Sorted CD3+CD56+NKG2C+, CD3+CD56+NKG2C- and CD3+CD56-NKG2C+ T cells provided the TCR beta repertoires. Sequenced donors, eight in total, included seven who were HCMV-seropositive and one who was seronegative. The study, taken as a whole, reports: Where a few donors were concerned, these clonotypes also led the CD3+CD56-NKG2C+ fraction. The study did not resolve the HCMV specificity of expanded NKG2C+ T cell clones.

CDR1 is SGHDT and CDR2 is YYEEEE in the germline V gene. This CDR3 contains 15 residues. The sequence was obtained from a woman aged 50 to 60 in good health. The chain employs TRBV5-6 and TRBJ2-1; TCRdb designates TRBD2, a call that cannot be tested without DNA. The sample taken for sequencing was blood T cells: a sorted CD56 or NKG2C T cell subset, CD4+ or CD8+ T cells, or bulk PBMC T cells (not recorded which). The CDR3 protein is CASSLDAGGHNEQFF.